Included here is one T cell receptor beta chain sequence, with context. Its antigen is currently unknown. The sample belongs to a study of cytomegalovirus exposure and HLA in healthy donors. From germline, CDR1 is SGDLS and CDR2 YYNGEE. The CDR3 totals 15 residues. Germline trimming cut 3 bases from V and 2 bases from J; bases unmatched to any gene: 3. General study findings and limits: In a later analysis, the majority of CMV-associated beta chains seemingly showed HLA restriction. Altogether, some 160 TCR beta chains were recorded as cytomegalovirus-associated.

The PCR had 60 Vbeta and 13 Jbeta primers. The data were produced by immunoSEQ multiplex PCR, yet TCRdb's version contains in-frame clones alone and is incomplete. The profile shows roughly 200,000 clones, under 85% of them singletons. This TCR came from a male donor in good health and CMV-seronegative. The material sequenced was PBMCs. The chain has TRBV9 and TRBJ1-5; 9 bases line up with TRBD1. The CDR3 is CASSAGQGGNQPQHF. The CDR3 DNA is TGTGCCAGCAGCGCGGGACAGGGAGGCAATCAGCCCCAGCATTTT.